These T cell receptor beta chains were read from a single sample in a study of a mutant IDH1 vaccine in newly diagnosed glioma. Antigen specificity for these receptors is unknown. The method was immunoSEQ multiplex PCR; TCRdb's version includes in-frame clones alone and lacks a portion of them. This table has 40,000 or so clones, 82% appearing once. The sequenced sample was PBMCs, obtained from a glioma patient whose treatment included an IDH1 peptide vaccine. All receptors derive from a man in his late teens or twenties with glioma. Some clones in this sample may be carry-over from other donors' samples. The CDR3 runs from the conserved cysteine through the conserved F or W. Size is omitted from some rows. Given values are once, few, many or a class for expanded clones.

abundance: -; v_gene: TRBV7-2; CDR3aa: CASSLLGRNTEAFF
abundance: few; v_gene: TRBV10-3; CDR3aa: CAISPRQVSNQPQHF
abundance: -; v_gene: TRBV5-6; CDR3aa: CASSSPGQGRYEQYF
abundance: -; v_gene: TRBV6-5; CDR3aa: CASSYSRDRVVGELFF
abundance: once; v_gene: TRBV5-1; CDR3aa: CASRQQGARYGYTF
abundance: -; v_gene: TRBV27; CDR3aa: CASSPRTGQLAKNIQYF
abundance: -; v_gene: TRBV28; CDR3aa: CASSSGPPGTQYF
abundance: once; v_gene: TRBV29-1; CDR3aa: CSVKDSRNQPQHF
abundance: -; v_gene: TRBV27; CDR3aa: CASSSTTDTQYF
abundance: once; v_gene: TRBV7-2; CDR3aa: CASNHRSGRDNEQFF
abundance: once; v_gene: TRBV6-5; CDR3aa: CASSSGSGTTLTF
abundance: -; v_gene: TRBV25-1; CDR3aa: CASTTRGGFTEAFF
abundance: -; v_gene: TRBV12-5; CDR3aa: CASGLVGAYEQYF
abundance: -; v_gene: TRBV2; CDR3aa: CASKSGGFEKLFF
abundance: -; v_gene: TRBV5-1; CDR3aa: CASSPIQGAQPQHF
abundance: -; v_gene: TRBV19; CDR3aa: CASSATGTGLYNEQFF
abundance: -; v_gene: TRBV7-2; CDR3aa: CASSLYTHSPPETQYF
abundance: -; v_gene: TRBV5-1; CDR3aa: CASSGENTEAFF